The clone carrying this T cell receptor beta chain occurred many times. The data were obtained in a study of molecular identifiers for immune sequencing clone quantification. This CDR3 region has 14 residues. Germline V gene data show CDR1 as DFQATT and CDR2 as SNEGSKA (reference sequence). Trimming removed 4 bases at V and 0 bases at J, with 13 bases between. One entry per CDR3 protein, called by TCRdb with MiXCR from the PCR reads. The sample yields about 510,000 distinct CDR3 sequences, around 23% seen once. The receptor was derived from a human donor in good health. Some libraries in this study had Jurkat cell RNA spiked in. The chain has TRBV20-1 and TRBJ2-7; D might be TRBD2 (6 bases). The specimen sequenced was naive CD8+ T cells from blood, with Jurkat cell RNA spiked in. Subset noted: FACS-sorted CD8+CD4-CCR7+CD45RA+ naive T cells. The CDR3 coding sequence is TGCAGTGCTAAGACTAGTCCAAGCTCCTACGAGCAGTACTTC. This gives the protein CSAKTSPSSYEQYF.